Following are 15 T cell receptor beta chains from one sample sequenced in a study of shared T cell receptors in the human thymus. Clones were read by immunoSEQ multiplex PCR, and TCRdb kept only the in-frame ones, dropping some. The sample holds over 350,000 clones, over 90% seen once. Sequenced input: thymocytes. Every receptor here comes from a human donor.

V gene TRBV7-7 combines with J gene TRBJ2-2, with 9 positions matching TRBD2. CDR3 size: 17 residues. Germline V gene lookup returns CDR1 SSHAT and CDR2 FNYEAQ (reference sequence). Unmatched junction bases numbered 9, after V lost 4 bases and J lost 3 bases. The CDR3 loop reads CASSSQRVAGDTGELFF. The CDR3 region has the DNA TGTGCCAGCAGCTCCCAGCGGGTAGCGGGGGACACCGGGGAGCTGTTTTTT.

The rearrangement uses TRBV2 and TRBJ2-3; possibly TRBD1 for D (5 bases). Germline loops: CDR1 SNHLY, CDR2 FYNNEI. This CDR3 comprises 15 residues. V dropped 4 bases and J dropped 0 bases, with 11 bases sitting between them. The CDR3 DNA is TGTGCCAGCAGTGCGACAGTATCTAGCACAGATACGCAGTATTTT. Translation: CASSATVSSTDTQYF.

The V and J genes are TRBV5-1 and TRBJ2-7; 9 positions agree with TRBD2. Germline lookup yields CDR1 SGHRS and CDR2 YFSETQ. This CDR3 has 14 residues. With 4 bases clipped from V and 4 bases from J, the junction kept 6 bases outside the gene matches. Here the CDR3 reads CASSPRTSVYEQYF. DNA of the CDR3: TGCGCCAGCAGCCCCCGGACTAGCGTGTACGAGCAGTACTTC.

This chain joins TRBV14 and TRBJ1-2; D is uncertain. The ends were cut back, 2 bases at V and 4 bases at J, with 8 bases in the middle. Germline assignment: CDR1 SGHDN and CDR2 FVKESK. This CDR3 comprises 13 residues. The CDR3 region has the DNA TGTGCCAGCAGCCAACAGGATACCTATGGCTACACCTTC. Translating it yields CASSQQDTYGYTF.

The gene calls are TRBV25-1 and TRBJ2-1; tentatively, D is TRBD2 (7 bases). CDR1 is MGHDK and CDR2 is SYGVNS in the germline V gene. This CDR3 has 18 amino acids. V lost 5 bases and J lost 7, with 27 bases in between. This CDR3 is CASSPRGGREFWGNEQFF. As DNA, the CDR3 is TGTGCCAGCAGTCCCCGAGGGGGGAGGGAGTTCTGGGGGAATGAGCAGTTCTTC.

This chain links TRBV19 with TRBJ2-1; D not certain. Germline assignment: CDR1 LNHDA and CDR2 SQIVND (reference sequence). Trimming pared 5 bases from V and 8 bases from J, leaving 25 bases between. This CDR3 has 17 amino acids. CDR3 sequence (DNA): TGTGCCAGTAGTTTCAAGGCCCGGTGGTACAAGTCGGATGAGCAGTTCTTC. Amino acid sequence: CASSFKARWYKSDEQFF.

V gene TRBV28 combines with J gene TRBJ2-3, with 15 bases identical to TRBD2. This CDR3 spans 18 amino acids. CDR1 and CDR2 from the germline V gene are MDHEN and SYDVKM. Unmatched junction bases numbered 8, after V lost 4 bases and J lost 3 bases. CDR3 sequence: CASSSPGLAGGGTDTQYF. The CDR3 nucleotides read TGTGCCAGCAGTTCACCGGGACTAGCGGGAGGTGGTACAGATACGCAGTATTTT.

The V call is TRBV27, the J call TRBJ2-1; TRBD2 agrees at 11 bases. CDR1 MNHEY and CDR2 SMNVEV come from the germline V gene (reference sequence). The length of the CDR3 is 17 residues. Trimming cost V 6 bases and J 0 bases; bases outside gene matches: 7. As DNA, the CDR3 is TGTGCCAGCAGCCAACCCACTAGCGGGAGCTCCTACAATGAGCAGTTCTTC. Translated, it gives CASSQPTSGSSYNEQFF.

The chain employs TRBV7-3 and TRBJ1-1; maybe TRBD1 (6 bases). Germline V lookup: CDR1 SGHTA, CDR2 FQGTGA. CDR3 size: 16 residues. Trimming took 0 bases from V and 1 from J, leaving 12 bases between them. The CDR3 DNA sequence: TGTGCCAGCAGCTTAACCTTGCCAGGGGAGAACACTGAAGCTTTCTTT. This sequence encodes CASSLTLPGENTEAFF.

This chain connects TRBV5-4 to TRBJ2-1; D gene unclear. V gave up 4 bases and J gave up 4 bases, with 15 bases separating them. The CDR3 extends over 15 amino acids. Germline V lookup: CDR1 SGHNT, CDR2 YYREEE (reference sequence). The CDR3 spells CASSGWSPLYNEQFF. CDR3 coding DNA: TGTGCCAGCAGCGGCTGGAGTCCCCTTTACAATGAGCAGTTCTTC.

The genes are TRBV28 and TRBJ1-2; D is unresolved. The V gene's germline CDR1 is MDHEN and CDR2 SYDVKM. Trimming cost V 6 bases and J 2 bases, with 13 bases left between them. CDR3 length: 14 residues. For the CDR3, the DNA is TGTGCCAGCAGCCCGTTACGGGCAAACTATGGCTACACCTTC. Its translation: CASSPLRANYGYTF.

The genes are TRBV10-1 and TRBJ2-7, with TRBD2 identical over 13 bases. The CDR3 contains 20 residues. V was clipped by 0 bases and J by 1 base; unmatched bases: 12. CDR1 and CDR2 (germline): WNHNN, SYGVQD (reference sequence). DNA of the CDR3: TGCGCCAGCAGTGAGTCAGAGGATATGGTACTAGCGGGAGGGTCCTACGAGCAGTACTTC. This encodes CASSESEDMVLAGGSYEQYF.

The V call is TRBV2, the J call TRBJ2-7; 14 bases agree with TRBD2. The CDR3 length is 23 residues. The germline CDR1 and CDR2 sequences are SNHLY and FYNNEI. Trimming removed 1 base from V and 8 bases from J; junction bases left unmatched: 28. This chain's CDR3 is CASSEGGQGARTSGRPAGRKQYF. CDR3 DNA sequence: TGTGCCAGCAGTGAAGGTGGGCAGGGGGCGAGGACTAGCGGGAGGCCCGCAGGTCGCAAGCAGTACTTC.

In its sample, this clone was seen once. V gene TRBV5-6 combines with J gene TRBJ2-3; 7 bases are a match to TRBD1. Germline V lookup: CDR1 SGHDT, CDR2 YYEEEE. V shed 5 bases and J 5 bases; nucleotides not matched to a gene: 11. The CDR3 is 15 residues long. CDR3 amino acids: CASSPLTGLVDTQYF. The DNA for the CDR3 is TGTGCCAGCAGTCCCCTGACAGGGTTGGTAGATACGCAGTATTTT.

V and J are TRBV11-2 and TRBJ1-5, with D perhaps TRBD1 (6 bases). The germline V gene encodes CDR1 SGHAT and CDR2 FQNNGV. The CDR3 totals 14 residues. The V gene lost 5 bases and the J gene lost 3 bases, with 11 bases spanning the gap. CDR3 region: CASSLDRDNQPQHF. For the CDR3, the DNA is TGTGCCAGCAGCCTGGACAGAGACAATCAGCCCCAGCATTTT. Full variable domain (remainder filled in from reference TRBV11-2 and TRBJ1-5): EAGVAQSPRYKIIEKRQSVAFWCNPISGHATLYWYQQILGQGPKLLIQFQNNGVVDDSQLPKDRFSAERLKGVDSTLKIQPAKLEDSAVYLCASSLDRDNQPQHFGDGTRLSIL.